What follows are 9 T cell receptor beta chains derived from one specimen sequenced in a study of OX40 agonist ivuxolimab in advanced cancers. The data were produced by immunoSEQ multiplex PCR, yet TCRdb's version contains in-frame clones alone and is incomplete. Altogether fewer than 95,000 clones are present, roughly 90% being singletons, with the ten largest covering 3.4%. The starting material was CD4+ or CD8+ T cells sorted from blood, obtained in a trial of the OX40 agonist ivuxolimab. These receptors were obtained from an adult with an advanced solid tumor such as melanoma, head and neck, liver or kidney cancer.

The V gene is TRBV11-2, the J gene TRBJ2-7, with no clear D. This CDR3 is built from 13 residues. Germline values: CDR1 SGHAT, CDR2 FQNNGV. V shed 3 bases and J shed 2 bases, with 8 bases lying between them. The CDR3 sequence: CASSFIPTYEQYF. The CDR3 DNA reads as TGTGCCAGCAGCTTTATTCCCACCTACGAGCAGTACTTC.

The chain links TRBV2 to TRBJ2-7, with TRBD2 matching over 7 bases. Germline V gene sequence: CDR1 SNHLY, CDR2 FYNNEI. The CDR3 totals 18 residues. V shed 0 bases and J 3 bases; nucleotides not matched to a gene: 14. The CDR3 here is CASSEALRGSGVLYEQYF. Written as DNA, the CDR3 is TGTGCCAGCAGTGAAGCGCTTCGGGGGAGCGGGGTTCTCTACGAGCAGTACTTC.

The rearrangement uses TRBV9 and TRBJ2-1; 10 nucleotides agree with TRBD2. The CDR3 loop spans 16 amino acids. Unmatched junction bases numbered 4, after V lost 1 base and J lost 3 bases. From germline, CDR1 is SGDLS and CDR2 YYNGEE. In nucleotides, the CDR3 is TGTGCCAGCAGCGTAAGTGGACTAGCGGTCTACAATGAGCAGTTCTTC. Its protein product is CASSVSGLAVYNEQFF.

The chain uses TRBV9 and TRBJ2-7; TRBD1 is a possible D gene (5 bases). This CDR3 comprises 15 residues. V was clipped by 4 bases and J by 3 bases, with 17 bases between them. Germline loops: CDR1 SGDLS, CDR2 YYNGEE. The CDR3 nucleotides are TGTGCCAGCAGCCCCCAGGGAAATTCGAACTACGAGCAGTACTTC. Translating it yields CASSPQGNSNYEQYF.

The CDR3 nucleotides read TGTGCCAGCAGCCCCCGGACAGGGTATGGCTACACCTTC. This gives the protein CASSPRTGYGYTF. V gene TRBV5-4 combines with J gene TRBJ1-2; 8 positions agree with TRBD1. The CDR3 covers 13 residues. Germline lookup yields CDR1 SGHNT and CDR2 YYREEE (reference sequence). The V gene end was trimmed by 4 bases and the J gene end by 5 bases; junction bases not matched to a gene: 4.

J is TRBJ2-5 and V is TRBV5-6; D ambiguous. Germline V CDR1 and CDR2: SGHDT, YYEEEE. CDR3 length equals 11 residues. The V gene lost 1 base and the J gene lost 5 bases, with 3 bases spanning the gap. CDR3 region: CASSLKETQYF. For the CDR3, the DNA is TGTGCCAGCAGCTTGAAGGAGACCCAGTACTTC.

The V gene is TRBV5-4, the J gene TRBJ1-1; possible D gene TRBD1, 6 bases. The CDR3 contains 15 residues. Trimming stripped 2 bases from V and 0 bases from J, with 11 bases between. CDR1 and CDR2 (germline): SGHNT, YYREEE (reference sequence). The CDR3 loop is CASSLYREMNTEAFF. The CDR3 DNA reads as TGTGCCAGCAGCTTATACAGGGAGATGAACACTGAAGCTTTCTTT.

This sequence joins TRBV5-6 and TRBJ2-7; no definite D call. The ends were cut back, 0 bases at V and 2 bases at J, with 6 bases in the middle. The CDR3 sequence is 13 residues long. Germline values: CDR1 SGHDT, CDR2 YYEEEE. CDR3 region: CASSLGRTYEQYF. CDR3 DNA: TGTGCCAGCAGCTTGGGACGGACCTACGAGCAGTACTTC.

V and J are TRBV4-1 and TRBJ2-1; 11 bases map to TRBD2. Germline loops: CDR1 MGHRA, CDR2 YSYEKL. The CDR3 runs 16 residues. V gave up 3 bases and J gave up 9 bases; unmatched junction bases: 10. CDR3 amino acids: CASSHYSGRASGEQFF. CDR3 DNA sequence: TGCGCCAGCAGCCACTATAGCGGGAGGGCCAGCGGTGAGCAGTTCTTC.